This T cell receptor (beta chain) stems from a study of CD8+ T cells in alopecia areata. For this clone: Its target is unknown.

RNA, once extracted, was reverse transcribed into cDNA for use as the sequencing template. Repertoires were generated with immunoSEQ multiplex PCR, while TCRdb's copy carries only in-frame clones and drops some. Here the sample spans some 150,000 clones, about three fifths being singletons. The CDR3 totals 13 residues. Germline V lookup: CDR1 SEHNR, CDR2 FQNEAQ (reference sequence). V shed 5 bases, J shed 4 bases, and the junction held 4 bases outside the gene matches. Study-level findings and limits: An increase in clonality over normal scalp was evident in lesional scalp, especially alopecia totalis/universalis.

This chain links TRBV7-9 with TRBJ1-1; 7 bases are a match to TRBD1. This sequence was found in a human donor in good health. The specimen was CD8+ T cells sorted from blood. The CDR3 DNA is TGTGCCAGCAGCGAAGCAGGGGGCACTGAAGCTTTCTTT. This sequence encodes CASSEAGGTEAFF.